This T cell receptor beta chain was documented in a study of OX40 agonist ivuxolimab in advanced cancers. Study in general: People in dose escalation had one of these cancers: hepatocellular carcinoma, melanoma, renal cell or head and neck cancer. At under 85% male, the cohort had a mean age of 60 years, ranging from roughly 20 to 90.

The CDR3 length is 14 residues. Germline V lookup: CDR1 SNHLY, CDR2 FYNNEI. V lost 4 bases and J lost 0; bases outside the gene matches: 3. The table came from immunoSEQ multiplex PCR; TCRdb's copy has only in-frame clones and leaves some out. Here the sample spans about 16,000 clones, roughly 84% being singletons. This clone came up once. Exclusion of a patient followed from autoimmune disease history or systemic immunosuppression. Sequences were derived from CD4+ or CD8+ T cells sorted from blood, sampled in a trial of the OX40 agonist ivuxolimab. The sequence was obtained from an adult with an advanced solid tumor such as melanoma, head and neck, liver or kidney cancer. The chain couples TRBV2 to TRBJ2-7, with TRBD1 identical over 7 bases. CDR3 region: CASSARGHSYEQYF. CDR3 DNA: TGTGCCAGCAGTGCTAGGGGGCACTCCTACGAGCAGTACTTC.